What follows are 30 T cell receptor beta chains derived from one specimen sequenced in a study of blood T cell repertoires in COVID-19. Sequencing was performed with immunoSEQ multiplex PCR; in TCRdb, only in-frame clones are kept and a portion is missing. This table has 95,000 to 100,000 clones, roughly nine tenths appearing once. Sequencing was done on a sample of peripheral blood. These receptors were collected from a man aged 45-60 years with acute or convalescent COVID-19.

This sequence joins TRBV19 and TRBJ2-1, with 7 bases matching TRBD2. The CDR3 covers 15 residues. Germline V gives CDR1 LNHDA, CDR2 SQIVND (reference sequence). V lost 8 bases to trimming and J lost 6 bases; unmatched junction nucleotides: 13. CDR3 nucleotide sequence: TGTGCCAGTCGATTGACTAGCATCTTCCGCAATGAGCAGTTCTTC. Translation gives CASRLTSIFRNEQFF.

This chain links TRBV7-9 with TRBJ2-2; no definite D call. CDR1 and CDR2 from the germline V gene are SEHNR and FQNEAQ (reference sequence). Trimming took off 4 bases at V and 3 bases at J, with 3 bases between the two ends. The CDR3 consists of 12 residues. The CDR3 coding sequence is TGTGCCAGCAGCTCTCACACCGGGGAGCTGTTTTTT. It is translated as CASSSHTGELFF.

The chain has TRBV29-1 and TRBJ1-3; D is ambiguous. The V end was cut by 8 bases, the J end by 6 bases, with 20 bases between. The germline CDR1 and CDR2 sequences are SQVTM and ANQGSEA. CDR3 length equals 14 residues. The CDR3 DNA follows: TGCAGCTTCCCGGACCCCGGGAGAGAAAACACCATATATTTT. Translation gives CSFPDPGRENTIYF. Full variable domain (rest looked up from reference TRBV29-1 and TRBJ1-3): SAVISQKPSRDICQRGTSLTIQCQVDSQVTMMFWYRQQPGQSLTLIATANQGSEATYESGFVIDKFPISRPNLTFSTLTVSNMSPEDSSIYLCSFPDPGRENTIYFGEGSWLTVV.

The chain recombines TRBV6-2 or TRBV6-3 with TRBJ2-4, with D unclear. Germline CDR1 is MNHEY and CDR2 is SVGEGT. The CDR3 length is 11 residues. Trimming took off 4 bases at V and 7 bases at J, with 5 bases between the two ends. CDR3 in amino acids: CASSSMNIQYF. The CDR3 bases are TGTGCCAGCAGTTCCATGAACATTCAGTACTTC.

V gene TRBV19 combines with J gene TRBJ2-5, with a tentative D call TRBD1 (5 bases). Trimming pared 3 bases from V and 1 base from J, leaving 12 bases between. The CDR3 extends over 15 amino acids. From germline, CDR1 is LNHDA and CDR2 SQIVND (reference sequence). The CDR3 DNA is TGTGCCAGTAGTATGGTGGCGACAGCCCAAGAGACCCAGTACTTC. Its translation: CASSMVATAQETQYF. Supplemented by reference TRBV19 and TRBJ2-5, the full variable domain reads DGGITQSPKYLFRKEGQNVTLSCEQNLNHDAMYWYRQDPGQGLRLIYYSQIVNDFQKGDIAEGYSVSREKKESFPLTVTSAQKNPTAFYLCASSMVATAQETQYFGPGTRLLVL.

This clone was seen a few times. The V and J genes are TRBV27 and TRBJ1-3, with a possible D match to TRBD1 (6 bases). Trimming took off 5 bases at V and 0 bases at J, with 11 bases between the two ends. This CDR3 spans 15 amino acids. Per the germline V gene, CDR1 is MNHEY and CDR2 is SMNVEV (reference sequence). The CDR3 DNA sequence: TGTGCCAGCAGTCTAACAGGGCACTCTGGAAACACCATATATTTT. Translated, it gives CASSLTGHSGNTIYF.

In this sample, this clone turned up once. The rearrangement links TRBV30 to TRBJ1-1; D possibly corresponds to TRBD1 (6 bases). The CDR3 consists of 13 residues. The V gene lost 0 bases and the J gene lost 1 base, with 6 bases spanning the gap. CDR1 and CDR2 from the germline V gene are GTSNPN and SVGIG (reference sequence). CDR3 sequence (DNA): TGTGCCTGGAGTGTACAGGGGAACACTGAAGCTTTCTTT. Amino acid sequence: CAWSVQGNTEAFF.

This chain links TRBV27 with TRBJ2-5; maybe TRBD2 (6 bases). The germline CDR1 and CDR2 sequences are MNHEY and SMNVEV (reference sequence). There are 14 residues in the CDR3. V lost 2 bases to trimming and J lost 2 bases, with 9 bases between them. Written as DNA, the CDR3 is TGTGCCAGCAGTTTAGCGGGGAATCAAGAGACCCAGTACTTC. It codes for CASSLAGNQETQYF.

CDR3: CASSSREVTYEQYF. The CDR3 region has the DNA TGTGCCAGCAGTTCGCGAGAAGTAACCTACGAGCAGTACTTC. The chain uses TRBV6-6 and TRBJ2-7; D is undetermined. The CDR3 length is 14 residues. The V end lost 4 bases, the J end lost 2 bases, and 12 bases lay between the germline ends. In germline, CDR1 is MNHNY, CDR2 SVGAGI (reference sequence).

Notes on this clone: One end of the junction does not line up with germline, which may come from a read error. The CDR3, as DNA: TGTGCCAGTACGGGAGACCGGTTTATGAACTCTGAAGCTTTCTTT. Protein product: CASTGDRFMNSEAFF. The chain carries TRBV19 and TRBJ1-1; D is uncertain. CDR1 and CDR2 from the germline V gene are LNHDA and SQIVND (reference sequence). This CDR3 contains 15 residues. The full variable domain, its missing parts supplied by reference TRBV19 and TRBJ1-1, is DGGITQSPKYLFRKEGQNVTLSCEQNLNHDAMYWYRQDPGQGLRLIYYSQIVNDFQKGDIAEGYSVSREKKESFPLTVTSAQKNPTAFYLCASTGDRFMNSEAFFGQGTRLTVV.

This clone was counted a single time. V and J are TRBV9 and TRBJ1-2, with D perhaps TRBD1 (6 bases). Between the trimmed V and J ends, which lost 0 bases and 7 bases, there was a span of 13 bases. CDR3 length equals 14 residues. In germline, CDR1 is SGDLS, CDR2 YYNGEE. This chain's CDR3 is CASSVGGGESGYTF. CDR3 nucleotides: TGTGCCAGCAGCGTAGGCGGGGGCGAGAGTGGCTACACCTTC.

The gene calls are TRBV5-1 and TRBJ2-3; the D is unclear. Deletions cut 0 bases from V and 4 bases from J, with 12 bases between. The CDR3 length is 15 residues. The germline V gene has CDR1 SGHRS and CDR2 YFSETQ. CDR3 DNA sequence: TGCGCCAGCAGCTTGGACGGAGTTATGGCAGATACGCAGTATTTT. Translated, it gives CASSLDGVMADTQYF. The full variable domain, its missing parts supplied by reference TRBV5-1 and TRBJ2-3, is KAGVTQTPRYLIKTRGQQVTLSCSPISGHRSVSWYQQTPGQGLQFLFEYFSETQRNKGNFPGRFSGRQFSNSRSEMNVSTLELGDSALYLCASSLDGVMADTQYFGPGTRLTVL.

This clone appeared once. The CDR3 region is CASSLGQRINSPLHF. Written as DNA, the CDR3 is TGCGCCAGCAGCTTGGGACAGAGGATTAATTCACCCCTCCACTTT. The chain recombines TRBV5-1 with TRBJ1-6; TRBD1 might be the D (5 bases). The CDR3 spans 15 residues. Deletions cut 0 bases from V and 6 bases from J, with 10 bases between. Germline lookup yields CDR1 SGHRS and CDR2 YFSETQ.

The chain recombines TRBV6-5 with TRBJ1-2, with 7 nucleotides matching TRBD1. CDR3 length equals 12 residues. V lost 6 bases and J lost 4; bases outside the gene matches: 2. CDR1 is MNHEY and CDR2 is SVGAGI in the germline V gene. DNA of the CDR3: TGTGCCAGCAGGGACAGGCTCTATGGCTACACCTTC. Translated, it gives CASRDRLYGYTF.

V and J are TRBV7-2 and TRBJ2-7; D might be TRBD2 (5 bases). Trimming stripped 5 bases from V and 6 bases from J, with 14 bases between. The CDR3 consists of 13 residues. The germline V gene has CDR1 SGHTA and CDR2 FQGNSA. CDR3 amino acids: CASSPQLAGEQYF. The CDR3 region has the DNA TGTGCCAGCAGCCCCCAGCTAGCTGGCGAGCAGTACTTC.

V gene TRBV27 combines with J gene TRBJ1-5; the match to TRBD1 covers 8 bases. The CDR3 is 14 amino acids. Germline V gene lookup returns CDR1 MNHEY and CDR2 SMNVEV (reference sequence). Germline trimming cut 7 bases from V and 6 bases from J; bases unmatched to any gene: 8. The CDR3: CASKKGQGGQPQHF. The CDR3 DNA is TGTGCCAGCAAAAAAGGACAGGGAGGTCAGCCCCAGCATTTT.

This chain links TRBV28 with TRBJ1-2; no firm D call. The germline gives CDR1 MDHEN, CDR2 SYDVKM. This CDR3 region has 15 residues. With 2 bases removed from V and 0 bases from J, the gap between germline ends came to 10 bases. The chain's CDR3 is CASSLGQASNYGYTF. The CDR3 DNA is TGTGCCAGCAGTTTAGGTCAGGCGTCTAACTATGGCTACACCTTC.

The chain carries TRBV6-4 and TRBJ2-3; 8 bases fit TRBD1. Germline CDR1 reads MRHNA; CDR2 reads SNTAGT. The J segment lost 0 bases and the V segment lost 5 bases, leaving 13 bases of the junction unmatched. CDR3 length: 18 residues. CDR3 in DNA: TGTGCCAGCAGTAGGCCGGGACAGGTACCTTTCAGCACAGATACGCAGTATTTT. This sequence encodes CASSRPGQVPFSTDTQYF.

The CDR3 DNA follows: TGTGCCAGCAGGTCCCACGCGGGGGGGCCAGGTACGCAGTATTTT. Translation gives CASRSHAGGPGTQYF. This sequence joins TRBV9 and TRBJ2-3, with 9 positions matching TRBD2. CDR3 size: 15 residues. Germline V lookup: CDR1 SGDLS, CDR2 YYNGEE. V was clipped by 5 bases and J by 8 bases; unmatched bases: 12.

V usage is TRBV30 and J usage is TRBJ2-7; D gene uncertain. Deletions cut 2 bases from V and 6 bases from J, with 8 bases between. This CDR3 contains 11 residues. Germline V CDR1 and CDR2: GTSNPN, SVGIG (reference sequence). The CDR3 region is CAWSLSTEQYF. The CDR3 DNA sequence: TGTGCCTGGAGTCTCTCTACCGAGCAGTACTTC.

CDR3 amino acids: CASSHRRTGRNEQFF. The CDR3 coding sequence is TGTGCCAGCAGCCATAGACGGACAGGGAGGAATGAGCAGTTCTTC. The chain combines TRBV3-1 (or the pseudogene TRBV3-2) with TRBJ2-1, with TRBD1 identical over 8 bases. CDR3 length: 15 amino acids. V lost 3 bases and J lost 7; bases outside the gene matches: 8. Germline lookup yields CDR1 LGHDT and CDR2 YNNKEL (reference sequence).

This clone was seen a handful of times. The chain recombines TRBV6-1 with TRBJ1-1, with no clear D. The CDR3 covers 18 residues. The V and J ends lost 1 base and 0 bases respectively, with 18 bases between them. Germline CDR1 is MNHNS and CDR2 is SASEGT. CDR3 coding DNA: TGTGCCAGCAGTGAAGTGATGAATGACCGACATATGAACACTGAAGCTTTCTTT. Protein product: CASSEVMNDRHMNTEAFF.

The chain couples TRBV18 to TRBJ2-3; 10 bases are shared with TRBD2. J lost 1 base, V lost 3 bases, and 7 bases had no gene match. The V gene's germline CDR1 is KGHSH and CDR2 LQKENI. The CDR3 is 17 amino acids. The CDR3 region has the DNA TGTGCCAGCTCACCCCAAGCCGGGACTAGCGGCACAGATACGCAGTATTTT. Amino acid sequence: CASSPQAGTSGTDTQYF.

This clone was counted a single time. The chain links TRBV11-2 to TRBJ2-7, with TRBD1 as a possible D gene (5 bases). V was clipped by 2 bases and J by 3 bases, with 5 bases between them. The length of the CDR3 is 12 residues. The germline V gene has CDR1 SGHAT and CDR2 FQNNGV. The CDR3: CASSLQGYEQYF. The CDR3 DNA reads TGTGCCAGCAGCTTACAGGGCTACGAGCAGTACTTC.

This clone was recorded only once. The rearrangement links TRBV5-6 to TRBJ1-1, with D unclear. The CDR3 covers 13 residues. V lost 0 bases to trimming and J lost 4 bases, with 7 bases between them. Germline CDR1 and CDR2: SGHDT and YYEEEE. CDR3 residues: CASSLDDTTEAFF. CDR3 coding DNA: TGTGCCAGCAGCTTGGATGACACCACTGAAGCTTTCTTT.

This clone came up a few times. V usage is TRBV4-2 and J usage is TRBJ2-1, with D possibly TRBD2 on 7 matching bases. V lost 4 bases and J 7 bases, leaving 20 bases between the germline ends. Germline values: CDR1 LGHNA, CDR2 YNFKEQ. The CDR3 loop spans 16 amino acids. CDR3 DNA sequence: TGTGCCAGCAGCCCCCCCAGAGGGGGGGGCATGAATGAGCAGTTCTTC. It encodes CASSPPRGGGMNEQFF.

CDR3 residues: CASSDSGTAWTEAFF. The CDR3 bases are TGTGCCAGCAGTGATTCCGGGACAGCGTGGACTGAAGCTTTCTTT. V is TRBV6-4 and J is TRBJ1-1, with TRBD1 matching 7 bases. The CDR3 loop spans 15 amino acids. The V segment lost 3 bases and the J segment 5 bases; nucleotides outside the gene matches: 9. Germline V gene sequence: CDR1 MRHNA, CDR2 SNTAGT.

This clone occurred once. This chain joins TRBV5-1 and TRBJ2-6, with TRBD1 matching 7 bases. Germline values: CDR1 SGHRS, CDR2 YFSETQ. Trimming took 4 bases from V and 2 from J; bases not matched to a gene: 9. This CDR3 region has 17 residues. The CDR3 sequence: CASSKTGFSAGANVLTF. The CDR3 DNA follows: TGCGCCAGCAGCAAGACAGGGTTTAGCGCTGGGGCCAACGTCCTGACTTTC.

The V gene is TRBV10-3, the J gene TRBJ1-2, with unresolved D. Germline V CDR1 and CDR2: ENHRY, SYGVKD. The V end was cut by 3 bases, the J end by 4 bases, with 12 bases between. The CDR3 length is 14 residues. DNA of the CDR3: TGTGCCATCAGTGATCTGCGGGGTGGCTATGGCTACACCTTC. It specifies CAISDLRGGYGYTF.

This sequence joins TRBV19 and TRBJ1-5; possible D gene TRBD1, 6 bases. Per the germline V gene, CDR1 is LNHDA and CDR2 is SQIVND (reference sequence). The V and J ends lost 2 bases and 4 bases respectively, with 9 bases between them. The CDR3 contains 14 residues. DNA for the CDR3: TGTGCCAGTAGTATAACCAGGGGTAATCAGCCCCAGCATTTT. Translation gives CASSITRGNQPQHF.